The clone carrying this T cell receptor (beta chain) was detected once. Antigen unknown. The data were obtained in a study of identifying expanded T cells in peripheral blood. Regarding the study as a whole: Approximately two-week clone count variance significantly increased as total template count grew.

This CDR3 contains 13 residues. V was trimmed by 1 base and J by 5 bases, leaving 5 bases between them. CDR1 SGHVS and CDR2 FNYEAQ come from the germline V gene. TCRdb's copy holds only in-frame clones and misses some; the assay was immunoSEQ multiplex PCR. Of approximately 110,000 clones listed, around 89% are singletons. The receptor was derived from a person between 18 and 75 years old in good health. The specimen sequenced was blood. The chain recombines TRBV7-6 with TRBJ1-4; the D gene is possibly TRBD1 (5 bases). CDR3 sequence: CASSLDRNEKLFF. DNA for the CDR3: TGTGCCAGCAGCTTAGACAGGAATGAAAAACTGTTTTTT. Together with reference TRBV7-6 and TRBJ1-4, the CDR3 gives the full variable domain: GAGVSQSPRYKVTKRGQDVALRCDPISGHVSLYWYRQALGQGPEFLTYFNYEAQQDKSGLPNDRFSAERPEGSISTLTIQRTEQRDSAMYRCASSLDRNEKLFFGSGTQLSVL.